The 14 T cell receptor beta chains presented below share a single source sample, sequenced in a study of prognosis after radiotherapy for stage I lung cancer. Two-round multiplex PCR on genomic DNA was the method by which TCR beta CDR3 was amplified. Primers specific to each TRBV and TRBJ gene drove first-round PCR. Each CDR3 protein gets one entry after TCRdb re-called the multiplex PCR reads with MiXCR. The repertoire holds tens of thousands of distinct CDR3 sequences, with 43% as singletons. The material was PBMCs, obtained before or after stereotactic body radiation therapy (not recorded which). Receptors were obtained from a donor over 45 with non-small cell lung cancer.

This clonotype is termed medium-sized. V gene TRBV2 combines with J gene TRBJ1-2, with a weak D call TRBD1 (6 bases). Trimming removed 4 bases from V and 2 bases from J, with 14 bases in between. Germline assignment: CDR1 SNHLY and CDR2 FYNNEI. The CDR3 is made up of 15 amino acids. The CDR3 DNA follows: TGTGCCAGCAGTGGACAGGTGGCGGGCAACTATGGCTACACCTTC. It codes for CASSGQVAGNYGYTF.

This clonotype has ten or more counts. The chain has TRBV24-1 and TRBJ1-3; D is possibly TRBD1 (5 bases). The V and J ends lost 3 bases and 2 bases respectively, with 7 bases between them. The CDR3 runs 14 residues. Germline assignment: CDR1 KGHDR and CDR2 SFDVKD. The CDR3 DNA reads as TGTGCCACCAGTGATGGAGGGGCTGGAAACACCATATATTTT. It is translated as CATSDGGAGNTIYF.

This clonotype was seen many times. This sequence joins TRBV6-2 or TRBV6-3 and TRBJ2-5; 12 bases match TRBD1. V lost 4 bases to trimming and J lost 9 bases; unmatched junction nucleotides: 18. Germline CDR1 is MNHEY and CDR2 is SVGEGT. The CDR3 spans 18 residues. CDR3 sequence: CASSFSLPGQGARSPQYF. The CDR3 DNA sequence: TGTGCCAGCAGTTTCTCCTTACCGGGACAGGGGGCGCGAAGTCCCCAGTACTTC.

In this sample, this clonotype is medium-sized. This sequence joins TRBV6-2 or TRBV6-3 and TRBJ2-7; 10 nucleotides match TRBD1. The CDR3 runs 13 residues. CDR1 is MNHEY, CDR2 SVGEGT, per germline. The V gene end was trimmed by 5 bases and the J gene end by 9 bases; junction bases not matched to a gene: 7. CDR3 in amino acids: CASSTSGTGVQYF. DNA for the CDR3: TGTGCCAGCAGTACATCCGGGACAGGGGTGCAGTACTTC.

This clonotype was detected ten times or more. V gene TRBV5-4 combines with J gene TRBJ2-1; 11 bases line up with TRBD2. The V gene end was trimmed by 1 base and the J gene end by 8 bases; junction bases not matched to a gene: 5. CDR1 SGHNT and CDR2 YYREEE come from the germline V gene (reference sequence). The CDR3 length is 15 residues. In nucleotides, the CDR3 is TGTGCCAGCAGCTTGACTAGCGGGAGCCGTGATGAGCAGTTCTTC. Amino acid sequence: CASSLTSGSRDEQFF.

Comment on this clonotype: Given a much more abundant clone one base away, this may be a read error. No DNA is shown, since the ends of the CDR3 on it are uncertain; the CDR3 is the one TCRdb lists. The chain recombines TRBV29-1 with TRBJ2-3; the table's TRBD2 call for D was not verified on the DNA. Germline CDR1 is SQVTM and CDR2 is ANQGSEA. With termini counted, the CDR3 has 14 amino acids. The CDR3 loop is CSVGYGSYTDTKYF.

The chain joins TRBV6-1 to TRBJ1-3; D is unclear. V shed 7 bases and J shed 1 base, with 8 bases lying between them. CDR1 and CDR2 (germline): MNHNS, SASEGT. The CDR3 length is 13 residues. The CDR3 sequence: CASIRCSGNTIYF. The CDR3 region has the DNA TGTGCCAGCATCCGGTGTTCTGGAAACACCATATATTTT.

This clonotype was observed at least ten times. The genes are TRBV11-2 and TRBJ2-7; D is unresolved. Germline V gives CDR1 SGHAT, CDR2 FQNNGV. Trimming cost V 1 base and J 2 bases, with 6 bases left between them. This CDR3 is built from 13 residues. CDR3 amino acids: CASSLGQTYEQYF. The CDR3 nucleotides are TGTGCCAGCAGCTTAGGTCAGACCTACGAGCAGTACTTC. The variable domain in full, with the rest retrieved from reference TRBV11-2 and TRBJ2-7, is EAGVAQSPRYKIIEKRQSVAFWCNPISGHATLYWYQQILGQGPKLLIQFQNNGVVDDSQLPKDRFSAERLKGVDSTLKIQPAKLEDSAVYLCASSLGQTYEQYFGPGTRLTVT.

The J gene is TRBJ2-7, the V gene TRBV6-1; possibly TRBD2 for D (6 bases). The germline V and J ends were trimmed by 7 bases and 1 base, with 23 bases remaining between them. Germline V lookup: CDR1 MNHNS, CDR2 SASEGT. This CDR3 region has 17 residues. CDR3: CASINRSSSDWSYEQYF. In DNA, the CDR3 is TGTGCCAGCATTAACCGATCCTCTAGCGATTGGTCCTACGAGCAGTACTTC.

This clonotype was recorded once. CDR3 region: CASSSNTGLGELFF. The DNA for the CDR3 is TGTGCCAGCAGCTCAAACACGGGCCTCGGGGAGCTGTTTTTT. The rearrangement links TRBV7-3 to TRBJ2-2; no clear D gene. The CDR3 is 14 amino acids. CDR1 and CDR2 (germline): SGHTA, FQGTGA. With 4 bases removed from V and 7 bases from J, the gap between germline ends came to 13 bases.

The rearrangement joins TRBV28 to TRBJ1-5; D is unresolved. This CDR3 comprises 13 residues. The germline CDR1 and CDR2 sequences are MDHEN and SYDVKM. V was shortened by 8 bases and J by 3 bases, with 11 bases between the two germline ends. CDR3 residues: CASAETANQPQHF. DNA of the CDR3: TGTGCCAGCGCCGAAACGGCCAATCAGCCCCAGCATTTT.

The chain couples TRBV4-2 to TRBJ2-3, with 7 bases matching TRBD2. V shed 3 bases, J shed 4 bases, and the junction held 13 bases outside the gene matches. The germline CDR1 and CDR2 sequences are LGHNA and YNFKEQ. The CDR3 runs to 17 residues. The CDR3 loop reads CASSQPLFASGADTQYF. The CDR3 nucleotides are TGTGCCAGCAGCCAGCCGCTTTTCGCTAGCGGTGCAGATACGCAGTATTTT.

This clonotype was seen once. This chain joins TRBV10-3 and TRBJ2-1; possibly TRBD1 or TRBD2 for D (5 bases each). The CDR3 loop spans 13 amino acids. V dropped 3 bases and J dropped 9 bases, with 12 bases sitting between them. Germline CDR1 ENHRY, CDR2 SYGVKD. The CDR3 here is CAISDLRESEQFF. CDR3 bases: TGTGCCATCAGTGATCTCAGGGAGAGTGAGCAGTTCTTC.

The J gene is TRBJ2-7, the V gene TRBV7-2; 8 bases align to TRBD2. This CDR3 is built from 16 residues. V trimming: 5 bases; J trimming: 0 bases; junction bases outside the gene matches: 9. Germline V gives CDR1 SGHTA, CDR2 FQGNSA. DNA of the CDR3: TGTGCCAGCAGCCCCGTTGTCGGACTAGCCTCCTACGAGCAGTACTTC. It encodes CASSPVVGLASYEQYF. The variable domain in full, completed from reference TRBV7-2 and TRBJ2-7, reads GAGVSQSPSNKVTEKGKDVELRCDPISGHTALYWYRQSLGQGLEFLIYFQGNSAPDKSGLPSDRFSAERTGGSVSTLTIQRTQQEDSAVYLCASSPVVGLASYEQYFGPGTRLTVT.